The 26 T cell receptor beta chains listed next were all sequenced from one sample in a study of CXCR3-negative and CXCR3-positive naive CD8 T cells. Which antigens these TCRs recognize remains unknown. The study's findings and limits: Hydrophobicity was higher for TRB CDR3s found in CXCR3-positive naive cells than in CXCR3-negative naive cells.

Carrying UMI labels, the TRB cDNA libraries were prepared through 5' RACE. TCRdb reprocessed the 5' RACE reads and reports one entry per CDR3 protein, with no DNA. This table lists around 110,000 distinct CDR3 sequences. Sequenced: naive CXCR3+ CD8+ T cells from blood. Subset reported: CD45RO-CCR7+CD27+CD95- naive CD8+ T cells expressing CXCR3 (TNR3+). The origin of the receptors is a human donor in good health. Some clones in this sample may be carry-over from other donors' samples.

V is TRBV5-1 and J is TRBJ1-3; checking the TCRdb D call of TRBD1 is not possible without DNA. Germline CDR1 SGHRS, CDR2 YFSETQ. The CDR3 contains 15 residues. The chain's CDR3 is CASSLGQGIGNTIYF.

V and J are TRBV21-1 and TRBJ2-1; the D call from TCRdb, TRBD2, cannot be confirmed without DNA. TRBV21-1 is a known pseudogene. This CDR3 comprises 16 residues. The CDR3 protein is CASSPSRRVLYNEQFF.

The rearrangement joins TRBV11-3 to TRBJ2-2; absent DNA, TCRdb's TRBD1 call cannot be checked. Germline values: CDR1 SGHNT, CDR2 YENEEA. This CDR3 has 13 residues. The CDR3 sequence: CASSWGDTGELFF.

Here the CDR3 reads CSVEDPRSNSAEQETQYF. The chain combines TRBV29-1 with TRBJ2-5; the D call of TRBD1 rests on TCRdb alone, since no DNA is present to check it. The CDR3 consists of 18 residues. CDR1 SQVTM and CDR2 ANQGSEA come from the germline V gene.

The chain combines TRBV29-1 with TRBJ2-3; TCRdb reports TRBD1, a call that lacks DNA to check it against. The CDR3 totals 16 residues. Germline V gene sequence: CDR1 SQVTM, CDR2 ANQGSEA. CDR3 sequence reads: CSVEDPTGSETDTQYF.

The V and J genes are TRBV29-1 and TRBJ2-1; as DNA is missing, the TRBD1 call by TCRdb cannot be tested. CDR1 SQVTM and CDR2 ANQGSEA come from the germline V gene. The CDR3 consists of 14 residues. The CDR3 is CSVELAGRNNEQFF.

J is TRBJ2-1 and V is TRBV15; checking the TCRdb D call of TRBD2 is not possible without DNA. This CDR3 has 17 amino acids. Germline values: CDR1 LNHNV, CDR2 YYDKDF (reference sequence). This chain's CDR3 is CATSGLESAGVRNEQFF.

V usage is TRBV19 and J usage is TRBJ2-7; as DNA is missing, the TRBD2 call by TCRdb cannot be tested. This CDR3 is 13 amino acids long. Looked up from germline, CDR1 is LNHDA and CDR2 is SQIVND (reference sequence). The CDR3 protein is CASKTSGGIEQYF. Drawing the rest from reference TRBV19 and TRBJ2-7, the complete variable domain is DGGITQSPKYLFRKEGQNVTLSCEQNLNHDAMYWYRQDPGQGLRLIYYSQIVNDFQKGDIAEGYSVSREKKESFPLTVTSAQKNPTAFYLCASKTSGGIEQYFGPGTRLTVT.

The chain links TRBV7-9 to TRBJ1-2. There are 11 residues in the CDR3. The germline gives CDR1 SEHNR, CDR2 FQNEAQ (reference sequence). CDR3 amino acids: CASSLQRGYTF.

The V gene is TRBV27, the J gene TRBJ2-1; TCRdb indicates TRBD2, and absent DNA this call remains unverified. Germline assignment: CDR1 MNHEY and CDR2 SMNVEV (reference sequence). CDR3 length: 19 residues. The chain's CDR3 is CASSSEGLAGSISDNEQFF.

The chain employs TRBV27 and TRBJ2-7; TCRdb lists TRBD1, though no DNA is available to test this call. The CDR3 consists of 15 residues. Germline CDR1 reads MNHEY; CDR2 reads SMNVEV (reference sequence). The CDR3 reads CASSFFRGVTYEQYF.

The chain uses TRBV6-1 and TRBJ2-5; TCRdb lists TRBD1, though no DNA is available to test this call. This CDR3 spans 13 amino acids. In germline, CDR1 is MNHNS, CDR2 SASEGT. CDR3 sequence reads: CASREGAGETQYF.

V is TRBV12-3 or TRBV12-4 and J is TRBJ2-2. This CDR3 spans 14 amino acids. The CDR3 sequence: CASSLRGNTGELFF.

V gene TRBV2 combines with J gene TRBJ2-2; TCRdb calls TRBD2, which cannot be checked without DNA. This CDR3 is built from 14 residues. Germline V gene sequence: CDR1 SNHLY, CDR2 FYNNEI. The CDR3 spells CASGSGRNTGELFF.

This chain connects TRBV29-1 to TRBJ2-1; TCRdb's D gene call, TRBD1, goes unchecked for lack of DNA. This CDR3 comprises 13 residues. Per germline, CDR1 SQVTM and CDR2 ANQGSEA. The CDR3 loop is CSVIPGDYNEQFF.

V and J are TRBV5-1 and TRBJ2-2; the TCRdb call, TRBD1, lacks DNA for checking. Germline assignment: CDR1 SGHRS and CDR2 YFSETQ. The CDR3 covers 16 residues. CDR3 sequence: CASSTIRDWNTGELFF.

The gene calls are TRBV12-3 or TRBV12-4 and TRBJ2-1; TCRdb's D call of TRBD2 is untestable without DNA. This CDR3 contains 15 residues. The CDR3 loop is CASAAGVNSYNEQFF.

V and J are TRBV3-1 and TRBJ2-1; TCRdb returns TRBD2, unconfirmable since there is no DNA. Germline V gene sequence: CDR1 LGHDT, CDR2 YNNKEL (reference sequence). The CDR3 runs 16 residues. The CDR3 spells CASSQDFEREGDEQLF.

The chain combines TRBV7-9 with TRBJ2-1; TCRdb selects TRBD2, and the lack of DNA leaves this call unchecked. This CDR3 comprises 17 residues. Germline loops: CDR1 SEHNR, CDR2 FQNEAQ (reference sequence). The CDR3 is CASSPSQGSERYNEQFF. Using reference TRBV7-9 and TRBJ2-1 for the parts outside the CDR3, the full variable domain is DTGVSQNPRHKITKRGQNVTFRCDPISEHNRLYWYRQTLGQGPEFLTYFQNEAQLEKSRLLSDRFSAERPKGSFSTLEIQRTEQGDSAMYLCASSPSQGSERYNEQFFGPGTRLTVL.

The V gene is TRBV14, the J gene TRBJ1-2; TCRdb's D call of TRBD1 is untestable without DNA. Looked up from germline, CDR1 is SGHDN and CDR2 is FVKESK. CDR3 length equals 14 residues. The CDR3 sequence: CASSATRPYYGYTF. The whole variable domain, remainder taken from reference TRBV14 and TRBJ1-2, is EAGVTQFPSHSVIEKGQTVTLRCDPISGHDNLYWYRRVMGKEIKFLLHFVKESKQDESGMPNNRFLAERTGGTYSTLKVQPAELEDSGVYFCASSATRPYYGYTFGSGTRLTVV.

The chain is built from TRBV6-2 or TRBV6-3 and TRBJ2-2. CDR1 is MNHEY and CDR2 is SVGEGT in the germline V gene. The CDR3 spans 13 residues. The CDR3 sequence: CASSYWNTGELFF.

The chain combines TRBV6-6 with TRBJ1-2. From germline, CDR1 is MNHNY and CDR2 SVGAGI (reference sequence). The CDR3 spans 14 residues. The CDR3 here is CASSSPTSPYGYTF.

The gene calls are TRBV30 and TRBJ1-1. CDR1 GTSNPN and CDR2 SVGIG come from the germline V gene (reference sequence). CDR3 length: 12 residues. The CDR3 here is CAWREMNTEAFF.

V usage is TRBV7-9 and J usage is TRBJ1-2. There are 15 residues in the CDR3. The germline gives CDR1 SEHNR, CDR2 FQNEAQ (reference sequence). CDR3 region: CASSPWEAGAYGHTF.

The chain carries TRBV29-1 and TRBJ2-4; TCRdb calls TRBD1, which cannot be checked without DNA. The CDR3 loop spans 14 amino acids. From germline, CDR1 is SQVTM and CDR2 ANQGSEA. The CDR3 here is CSVIGGDVKNIQYF. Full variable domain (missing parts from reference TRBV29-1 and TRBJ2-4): SAVISQKPSRDICQRGTSLTIQCQVDSQVTMMFWYRQQPGQSLTLIATANQGSEATYESGFVIDKFPISRPNLTFSTLTVSNMSPEDSSIYLCSVIGGDVKNIQYFGAGTRLSVL.

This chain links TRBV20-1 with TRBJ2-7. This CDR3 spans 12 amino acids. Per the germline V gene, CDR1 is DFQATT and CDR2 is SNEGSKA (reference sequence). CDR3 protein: CSAGQGTYEQYF.